A single T cell receptor (beta chain) is shown here with its context. What it recognizes is unknown. The data belong to a study of shared clonotypes between healthy human individuals. Study-level information: Three CD4 naive, three CD4 memory, two CD8 naive and one CD8 memory plate were used per donor. Study-wide results and caveats: Clonotype sharing among donors, it was expected, would be affected by sequencing depth.

The study drew all its donors from Caucasian adults living in Nashville, Tennessee. A split of CD4+ cells into CD45RA+ naive and CD45RA-negative memory subsets was performed. This CDR3 has 16 amino acids. J gave up 3 bases and V 4 bases, and 7 bases lay outside the gene matches. CDR1 SGHRS and CDR2 YFSETQ come from the germline V gene. Clones were sequenced by immunoSEQ multiplex PCR, and TCRdb holds only the in-frame ones, with some missing. The sample includes some 1.5 million clones, nearly 99% of them seen just once. The gene calls are TRBV5-1 and TRBJ2-4; 10 nucleotides match TRBD1. The sequenced sample consisted of naive CD4+ T cells sorted from blood. Subset reported: CD45RA+ positively selected. This TCR came from a man younger than 40 in good health. The CDR3 here is CASSTGQGVVKNIQYF. The CDR3 bases are TGCGCCAGCAGCACCGGACAGGGGGTTGTCAAAAACATTCAGTACTTC.